This TCR beta chain was captured by sequencing in a study of T cell responses to AZD1222 COVID-19 vaccine. In the study overall: Second-dose schedules of about 4 or about 12 weeks were combined. General study results and limits: Clonal diversity was possibly underestimated, and white British individuals and females predominated among donors. Among those given AZD1222, only five or six were seropositive at baseline. Two doses of AZD1222 preceded a rise in Spike-specific TCR breadth and depth.

Sequenced by immunoSEQ multiplex PCR; TCRdb stores in-frame clones only, minus some. The data hold 100,000 to 150,000 clones, with more than 75% observed a single time. V was cut by 3 bases and J by 5 bases, with 5 bases left in between. CDR1 is SGHTA and CDR2 is FQGNSA in the germline V gene. The CDR3 consists of 13 residues. Comment on this clone: Its specificity is not known.

The specimen was peripheral blood, collected on day 0 of AZD1222 vaccination. The TCR comes from an adult in good health. This rearrangement joins TRBV7-2 to TRBJ1-6; no clear D gene. CDR3: CASSFSDNSPLHF. In DNA form, the CDR3 reads TGTGCCAGCAGCTTTTCAGATAATTCACCCCTCCACTTT.